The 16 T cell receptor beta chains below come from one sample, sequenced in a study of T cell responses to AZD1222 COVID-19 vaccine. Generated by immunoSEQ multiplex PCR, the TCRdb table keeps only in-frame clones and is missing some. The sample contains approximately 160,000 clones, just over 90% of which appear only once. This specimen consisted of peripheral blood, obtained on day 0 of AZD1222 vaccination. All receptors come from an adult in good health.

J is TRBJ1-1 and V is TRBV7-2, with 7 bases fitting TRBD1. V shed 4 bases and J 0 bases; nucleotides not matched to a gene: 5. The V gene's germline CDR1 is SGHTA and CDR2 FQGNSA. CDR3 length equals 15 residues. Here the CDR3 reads CASSSRQGMNTEAFF. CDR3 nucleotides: TGTGCCAGCAGCTCCCGACAGGGAATGAACACTGAAGCTTTCTTT.

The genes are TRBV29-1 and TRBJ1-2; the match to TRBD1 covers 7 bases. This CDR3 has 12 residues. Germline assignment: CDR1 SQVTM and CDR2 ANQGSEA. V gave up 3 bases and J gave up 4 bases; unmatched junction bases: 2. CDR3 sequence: CSVDEGAYGYTF. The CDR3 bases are TGCAGCGTTGACGAGGGGGCCTATGGCTACACCTTC.

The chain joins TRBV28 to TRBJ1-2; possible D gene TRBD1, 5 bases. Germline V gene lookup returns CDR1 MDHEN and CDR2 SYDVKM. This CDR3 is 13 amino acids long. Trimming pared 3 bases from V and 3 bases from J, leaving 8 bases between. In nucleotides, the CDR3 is TGTGCCAGCAGTTTGCAGGGAGACTATGGCTACACCTTC. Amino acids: CASSLQGDYGYTF.

CDR3 loop: CASSGDRSGAAYEQYF. The DNA for the CDR3 is TGTGCCAGCAGCGGCGATCGGTCGGGCGCAGCCTACGAGCAGTACTTC. The V call is TRBV7-9, the J call TRBJ2-7; no clear D. Trimming left V 5 bases short and J 2 bases short, with 19 bases between. Per germline, CDR1 SEHNR and CDR2 FQNEAQ (reference sequence). This CDR3 contains 16 residues.

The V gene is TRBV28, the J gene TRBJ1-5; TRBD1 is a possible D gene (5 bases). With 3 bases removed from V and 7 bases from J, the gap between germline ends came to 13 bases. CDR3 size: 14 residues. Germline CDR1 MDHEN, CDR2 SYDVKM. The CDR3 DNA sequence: TGTGCCAGCAGTTTGTGGCAGGGAGGCCAGCCCCAGCATTTT. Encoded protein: CASSLWQGGQPQHF.

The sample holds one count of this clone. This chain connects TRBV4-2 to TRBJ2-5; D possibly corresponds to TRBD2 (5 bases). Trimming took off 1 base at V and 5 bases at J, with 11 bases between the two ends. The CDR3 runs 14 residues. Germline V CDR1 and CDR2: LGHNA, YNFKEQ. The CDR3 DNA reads TGTGCCAGCAGCCAAGGGGGAAGGGAGGAGACCCAGTACTTC. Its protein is CASSQGGREETQYF.

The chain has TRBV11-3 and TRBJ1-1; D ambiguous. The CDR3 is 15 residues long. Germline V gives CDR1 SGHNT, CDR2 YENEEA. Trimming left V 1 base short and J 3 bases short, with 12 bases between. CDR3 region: CASSLARSGYTEAFF. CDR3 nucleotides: TGTGCCAGCAGCTTAGCTCGATCAGGCTACACTGAAGCTTTCTTT.

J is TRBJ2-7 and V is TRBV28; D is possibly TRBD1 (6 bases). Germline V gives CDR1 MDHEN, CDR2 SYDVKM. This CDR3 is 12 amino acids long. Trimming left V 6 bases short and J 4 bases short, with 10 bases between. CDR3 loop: CASRQGSYEQYF. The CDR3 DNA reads TGTGCCAGCAGACAGGGTTCGTACGAGCAGTACTTC.

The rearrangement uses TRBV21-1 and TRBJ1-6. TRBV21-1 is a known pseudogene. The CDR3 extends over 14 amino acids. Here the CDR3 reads CASRKETVESPLHF. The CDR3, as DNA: TGTGCCAGCAGAAAGGAGACTGTGGAATCACCCCTCCACTTT.

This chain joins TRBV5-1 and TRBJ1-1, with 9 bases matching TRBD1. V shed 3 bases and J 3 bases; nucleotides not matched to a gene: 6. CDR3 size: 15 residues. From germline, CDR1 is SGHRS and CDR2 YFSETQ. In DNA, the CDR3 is TGCGCCAGCAGCTGGACGGGACAGGGCGACACTGAAGCTTTCTTT. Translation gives CASSWTGQGDTEAFF.

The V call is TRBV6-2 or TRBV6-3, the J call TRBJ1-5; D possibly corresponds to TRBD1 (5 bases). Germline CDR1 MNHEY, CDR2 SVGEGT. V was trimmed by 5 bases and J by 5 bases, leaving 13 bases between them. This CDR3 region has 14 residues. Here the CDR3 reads CASSKDTRHQPQHF. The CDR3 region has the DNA TGTGCCAGCAGTAAGGACACTCGACATCAGCCCCAGCATTTT.

The DNA of the CDR3 is TGCGCCAGCAGCTTGGGAGGAACAGATACGCAGTATTTT. Amino acids: CASSLGGTDTQYF. V gene TRBV5-1 combines with J gene TRBJ2-3; D is unclear. The germline V gene encodes CDR1 SGHRS and CDR2 YFSETQ. The V and J ends lost 0 bases and 3 bases respectively, with 5 bases between them. The CDR3 covers 13 residues.

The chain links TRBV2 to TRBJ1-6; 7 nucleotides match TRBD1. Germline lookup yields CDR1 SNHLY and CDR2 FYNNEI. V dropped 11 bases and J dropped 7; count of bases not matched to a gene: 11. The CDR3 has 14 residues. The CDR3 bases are TGTGCCGGTCGGACAGGACTCGACAATTCACCCCTCCACTTT. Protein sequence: CAGRTGLDNSPLHF. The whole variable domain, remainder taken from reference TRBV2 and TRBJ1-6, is EPEVTQTPSHQVTQMGQEVILRCVPISNHLYFYWYRQILGQKVEFLVSFYNNEISEKSEIFDDQFSVERPDGSNFTLKIRSTKLEDSAMYFCAGRTGLDNSPLHFGNGTRLTVT.

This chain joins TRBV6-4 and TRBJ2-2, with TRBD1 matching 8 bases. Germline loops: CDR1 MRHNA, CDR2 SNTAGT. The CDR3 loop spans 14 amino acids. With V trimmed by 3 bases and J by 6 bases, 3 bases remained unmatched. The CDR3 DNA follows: TGTGCCAGCAGTGAGCAGGGGGCGCCCGGGGAGCTGTTTTTT. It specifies CASSEQGAPGELFF.

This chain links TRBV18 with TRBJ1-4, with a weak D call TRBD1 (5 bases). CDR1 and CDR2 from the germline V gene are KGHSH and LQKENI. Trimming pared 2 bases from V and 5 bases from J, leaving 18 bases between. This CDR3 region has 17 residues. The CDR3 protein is CASSPTNPGLTNEKLFF. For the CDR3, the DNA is TGTGCCAGCTCACCAACAAATCCGGGACTGACGAATGAAAAACTGTTTTTT.

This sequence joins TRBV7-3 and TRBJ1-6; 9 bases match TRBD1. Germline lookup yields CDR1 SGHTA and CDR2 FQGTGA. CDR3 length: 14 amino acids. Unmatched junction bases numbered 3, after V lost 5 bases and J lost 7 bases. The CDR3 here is CASSTGQGNSPLHF. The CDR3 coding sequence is TGTGCCAGCAGCACGGGACAGGGAAATTCACCCCTCCACTTT. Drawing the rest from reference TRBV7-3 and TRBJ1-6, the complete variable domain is GAGVSQTPSNKVTEKGKYVELRCDPISGHTALYWYRQSLGQGPEFLIYFQGTGAADDSGLPNDRFFAVRPEGSVSTLKIQRTERGDSAVYLCASSTGQGNSPLHFGNGTRLTVT.